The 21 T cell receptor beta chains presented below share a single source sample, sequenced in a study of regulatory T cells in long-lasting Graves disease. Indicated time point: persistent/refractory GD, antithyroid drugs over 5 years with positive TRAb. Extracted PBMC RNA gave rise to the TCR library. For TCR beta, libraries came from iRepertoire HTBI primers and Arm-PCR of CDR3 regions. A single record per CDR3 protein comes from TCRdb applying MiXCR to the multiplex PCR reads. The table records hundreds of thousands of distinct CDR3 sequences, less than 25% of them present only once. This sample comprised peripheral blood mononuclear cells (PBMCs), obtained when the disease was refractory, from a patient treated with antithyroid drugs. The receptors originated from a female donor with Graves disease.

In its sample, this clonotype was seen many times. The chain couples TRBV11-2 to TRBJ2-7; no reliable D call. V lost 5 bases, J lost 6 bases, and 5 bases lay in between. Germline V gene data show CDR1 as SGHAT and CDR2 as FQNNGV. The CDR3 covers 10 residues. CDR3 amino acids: CASSGSEQYF. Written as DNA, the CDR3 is TGTGCCAGCAGCGGGTCCGAGCAGTACTTC.

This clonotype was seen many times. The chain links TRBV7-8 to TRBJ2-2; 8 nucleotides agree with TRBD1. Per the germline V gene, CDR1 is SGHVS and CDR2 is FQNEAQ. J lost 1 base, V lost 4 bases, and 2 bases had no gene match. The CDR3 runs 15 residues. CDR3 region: CASSSGTGNTGELFF. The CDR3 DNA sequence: TGTGCCAGCAGCTCCGGGACAGGGAACACCGGGGAGCTGTTTTTT.

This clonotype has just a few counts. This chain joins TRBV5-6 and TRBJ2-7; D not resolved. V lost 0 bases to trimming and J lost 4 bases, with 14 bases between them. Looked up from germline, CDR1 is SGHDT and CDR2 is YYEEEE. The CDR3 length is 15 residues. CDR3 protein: CASSLAAALIYEQYF. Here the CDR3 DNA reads TGTGCCAGCAGCTTGGCGGCAGCATTGATTTACGAGCAGTACTTC.

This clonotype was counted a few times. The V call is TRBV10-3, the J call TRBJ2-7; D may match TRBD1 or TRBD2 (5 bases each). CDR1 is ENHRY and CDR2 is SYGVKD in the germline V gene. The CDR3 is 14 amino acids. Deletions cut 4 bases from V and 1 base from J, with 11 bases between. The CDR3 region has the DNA TGTGCCATCAGTGGGGAGAGGGGATCCTACGAGCAGTACTTC. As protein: CAISGERGSYEQYF.

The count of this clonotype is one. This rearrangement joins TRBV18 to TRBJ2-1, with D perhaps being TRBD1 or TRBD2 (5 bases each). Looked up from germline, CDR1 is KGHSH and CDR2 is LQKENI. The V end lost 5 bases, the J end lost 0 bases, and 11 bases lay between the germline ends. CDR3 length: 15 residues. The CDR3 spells CASSARDRSYNEQFF. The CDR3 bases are TGTGCCAGCTCAGCCCGGGACCGCTCCTACAATGAGCAGTTCTTC.

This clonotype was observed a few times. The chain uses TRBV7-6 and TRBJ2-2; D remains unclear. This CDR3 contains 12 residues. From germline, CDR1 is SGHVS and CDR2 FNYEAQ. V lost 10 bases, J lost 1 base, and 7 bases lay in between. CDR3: CANKKNTGELFF. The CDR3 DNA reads TGTGCCAACAAAAAGAACACCGGGGAGCTGTTTTTT.

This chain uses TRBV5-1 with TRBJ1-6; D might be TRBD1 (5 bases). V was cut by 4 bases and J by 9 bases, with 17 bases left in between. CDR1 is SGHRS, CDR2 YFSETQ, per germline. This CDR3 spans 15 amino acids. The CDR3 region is CASSVEGRGFSPLHF. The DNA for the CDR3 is TGCGCCAGCAGCGTGGAGGGGCGGGGGTTTTCACCCCTCCACTTT.

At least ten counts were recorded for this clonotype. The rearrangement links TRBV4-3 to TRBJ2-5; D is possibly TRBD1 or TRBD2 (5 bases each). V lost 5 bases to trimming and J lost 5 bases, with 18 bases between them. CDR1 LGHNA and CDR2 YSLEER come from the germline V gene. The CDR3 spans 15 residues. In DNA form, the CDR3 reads TGCGCCAGCAGCGCGAGTCAGGGAGCTGGGGAGACCCAGTACTTC. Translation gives CASSASQGAGETQYF.

CDR3 protein: CASNPPRLGASQYF. In DNA form, the CDR3 reads TGTGCCAGCAATCCCCCCCGGTTGGGGGCATCACAGTACTTC. V usage is TRBV28 and J usage is TRBJ2-4, with D possibly being TRBD1 (6 bases). The V end lost 7 bases, the J end lost 13 bases, and 23 bases lay between the germline ends. Germline-derived CDR1 and CDR2 are MDHEN and SYDVKM. The CDR3 runs to 14 residues. The variable domain in full, with the rest retrieved from reference TRBV28 and TRBJ2-4, is DVKVTQSSRYLVKRTGEKVFLECVQDMDHENMFWYRQDPGLGLRLIYFSYDVKMKEKGDIPEGYSVSREKKERFSLILESASTNQTSMYLCASNPPRLGASQYFGAGTRLSVL.

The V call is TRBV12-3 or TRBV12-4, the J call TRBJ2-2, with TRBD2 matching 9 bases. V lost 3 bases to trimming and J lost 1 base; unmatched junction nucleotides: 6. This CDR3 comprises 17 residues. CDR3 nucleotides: TGTGCCAGCAGTTTTCTTATTAGCGGGGGGAACACCGGGGAGCTGTTTTTT. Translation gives CASSFLISGGNTGELFF.

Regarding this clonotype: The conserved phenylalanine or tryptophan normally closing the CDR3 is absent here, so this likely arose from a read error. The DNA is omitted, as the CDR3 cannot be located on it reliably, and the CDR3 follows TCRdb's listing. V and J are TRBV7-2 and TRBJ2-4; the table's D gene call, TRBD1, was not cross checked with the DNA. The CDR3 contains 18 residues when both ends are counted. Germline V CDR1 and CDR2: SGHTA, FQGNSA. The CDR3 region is CASSLVEQGAFYEQYFGP.

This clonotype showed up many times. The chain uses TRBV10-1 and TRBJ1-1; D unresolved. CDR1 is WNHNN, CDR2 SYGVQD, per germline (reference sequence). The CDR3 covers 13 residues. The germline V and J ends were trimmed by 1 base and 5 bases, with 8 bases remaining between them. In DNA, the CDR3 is TGCGCCAGCAGTGAGTGGCGAGGGACTGAAGCTTTCTTT. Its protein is CASSEWRGTEAFF.

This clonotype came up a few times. The CDR3 DNA is TGTGCCACCAATGGACAGGGAGACACCGGGGAGCTGTTTTTT. This codes for CATNGQGDTGELFF. The chain has TRBV24-1 and TRBJ2-2, with 8 bases matching TRBD1. The J segment lost 3 bases and the V segment lost 8 bases, leaving 4 bases of the junction unmatched. The CDR3 extends over 14 amino acids. Germline loops: CDR1 KGHDR, CDR2 SFDVKD.

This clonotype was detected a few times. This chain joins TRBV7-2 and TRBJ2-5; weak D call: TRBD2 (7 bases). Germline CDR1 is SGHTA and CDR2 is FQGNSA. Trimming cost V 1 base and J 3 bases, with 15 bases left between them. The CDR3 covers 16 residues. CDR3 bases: TGTGCCAGCAGCTTAGTAGGGGGGGCCGGGAAAGAGACCCAGTACTTC. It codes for CASSLVGGAGKETQYF.

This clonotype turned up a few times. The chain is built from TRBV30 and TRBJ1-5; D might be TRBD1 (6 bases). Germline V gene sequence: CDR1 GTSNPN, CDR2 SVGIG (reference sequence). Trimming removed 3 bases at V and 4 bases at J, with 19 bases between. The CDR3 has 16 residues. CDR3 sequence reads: CAWSGAARGENQPQHF. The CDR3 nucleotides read TGTGCCTGGAGCGGGGCCGCCAGGGGCGAAAATCAGCCCCAGCATTTT.

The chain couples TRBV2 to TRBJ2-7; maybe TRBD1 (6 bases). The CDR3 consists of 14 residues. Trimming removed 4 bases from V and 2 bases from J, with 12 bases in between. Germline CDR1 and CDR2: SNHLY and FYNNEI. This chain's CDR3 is CASSAEQGTYEQYF. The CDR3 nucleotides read TGTGCCAGCAGTGCTGAGCAGGGGACCTACGAGCAGTACTTC. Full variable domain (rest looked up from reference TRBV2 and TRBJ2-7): EPEVTQTPSHQVTQMGQEVILRCVPISNHLYFYWYRQILGQKVEFLVSFYNNEISEKSEIFDDQFSVERPDGSNFTLKIRSTKLEDSAMYFCASSAEQGTYEQYFGPGTRLTVT.

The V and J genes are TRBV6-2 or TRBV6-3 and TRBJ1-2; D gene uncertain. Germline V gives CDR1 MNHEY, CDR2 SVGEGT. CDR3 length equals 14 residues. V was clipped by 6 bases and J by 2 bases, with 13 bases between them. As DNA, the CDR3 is TGTGCCAGCAGGAATCTAGGTTCCAACTATGGCTACACCTTC. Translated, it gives CASRNLGSNYGYTF.

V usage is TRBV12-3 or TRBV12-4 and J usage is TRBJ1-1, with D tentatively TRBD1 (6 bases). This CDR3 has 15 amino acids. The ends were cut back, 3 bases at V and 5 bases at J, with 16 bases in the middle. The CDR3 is CASSFKAGGFTEAFF. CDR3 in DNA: TGTGCCAGCAGTTTTAAGGCCGGGGGCTTTACTGAAGCTTTCTTT.

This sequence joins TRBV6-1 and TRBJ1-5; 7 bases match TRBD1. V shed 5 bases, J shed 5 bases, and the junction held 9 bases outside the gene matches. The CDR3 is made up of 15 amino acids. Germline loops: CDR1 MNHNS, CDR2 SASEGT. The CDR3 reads CASSHKRDSYQPQHF. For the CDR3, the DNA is TGTGCCAGCAGTCACAAGCGGGACAGCTATCAGCCCCAGCATTTT.

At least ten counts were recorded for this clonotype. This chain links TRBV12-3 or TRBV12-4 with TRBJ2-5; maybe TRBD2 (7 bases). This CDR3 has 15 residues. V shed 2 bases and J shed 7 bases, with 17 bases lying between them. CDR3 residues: CASSLREGHPGTQYF. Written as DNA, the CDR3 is TGTGCCAGCAGTTTAAGGGAGGGACACCCAGGGACCCAGTACTTC.

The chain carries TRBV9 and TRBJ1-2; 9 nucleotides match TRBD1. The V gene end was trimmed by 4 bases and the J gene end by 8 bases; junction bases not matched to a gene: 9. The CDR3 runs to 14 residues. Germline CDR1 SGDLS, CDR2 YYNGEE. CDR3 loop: CASSTQGAHEGYTF. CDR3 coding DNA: TGTGCCAGCAGCACACAGGGGGCGCATGAAGGCTACACCTTC.